Given below is one TCR beta chain in context. The data originate from a study of blood T cell repertoires in COVID-19. In the original processing: The assay estimated nucleated cells by amplifying reference gene primers. The protocol was immunoSEQ multiplex PCR, while the TCRdb copy is restricted to in-frame clones and leaves out a portion. D and trimming come from the DNA, and the V and J calls and clone size come from that table. The sample contains under 150,000 clones, approximately 90% of which appear only once. This receptor was identified in a human donor in a cohort sampled during active COVID-19. The specimen sequenced was peripheral blood.

The chain's CDR3 is CAWGSSYEQYF. The CDR3 region has the DNA TGTGCCTGGGGTAGCTCCTACGAGCAGTACTTC. The chain has TRBV30 and TRBJ2-7; D gene uncertain. V dropped 5 bases and J dropped 0 bases, with 5 bases sitting between them. Germline CDR1 and CDR2: GTSNPN and SVGIG (reference sequence). The CDR3 spans 11 residues.